A selection of T cell receptor beta chains follows, all from one sample in a study of blood T cell repertoires in COVID-19. Here immunoSEQ multiplex PCR was the method, and the copy in TCRdb shows in-frame clones only, minus some. Here the sample spans about 250,000 clones, about 80% being singletons. The sequenced sample was peripheral blood. Receptor source: a man aged 50-59 years with active or convalescent COVID-19. Each CDR3 is given with its conserved first and last residue. The D gene is left open where the match is weak. The size of a clone is reported for some rows only, either as once, few or many, or as a class for expanded clones.

- TRBD1 15 TRBJ2-2 TRBV2 TGTGCCAGCAGGCAGACAGGGGGTAACACCGGGGAGCTGTTTTTT CASRQTGGNTGELFF
- TRBD2 14 TRBJ2-3 TRBV20-1 TGCAGTGCTAGTTTAGCGGGGGCAGGAGATACGCAGTATTTT CSASLAGAGDTQYF
- TRBD1 14 TRBJ1-6 TRBV5-6 TGTGCCAGCAGCGCACAGGGGGACAATTCACCCCTCCACTTT CASSAQGDNSPLHF
- TRBD1 15 TRBJ1-1 TRBV11-1 TGTGCCAGCAGCCAACGGGACAGAATGAACACTGAAGCTTTCTTT CASSQRDRMNTEAFF
- - 13 TRBJ2-1 TRBV30 TGTGCCTGGAGGGTAAGCGGCTCCGGTGAGCAGTTCTTC CAWRVSGSGEQFF
- - 15 TRBJ1-2 TRBV5-8 TGTGCCAGCAGCTTGGGCAGACTTACTAACTATGGCTACACCTTC CASSLGRLTNYGYTF
- - 14 TRBJ2-1 TRBV11-2 TGTGCCAGCAGCCAGTTTAGGGGTGTGAATGAGCAGTTCTTC CASSQFRGVNEQFF
- - 15 TRBJ1-4 TRBV18 TGTGCCAGCTCACCACGCGCGGGTTCCGGCGAAAAACTGTTTTTT CASSPRAGSGEKLFF
- TRBD1 14 TRBJ1-1 TRBV28 TGTGCCAGCAGCTTAGACAGGGTGAACACTGAAGCTTTCTTT CASSLDRVNTEAFF
- TRBD1 15 TRBJ1-5 TRBV6-5 TGTGCCAGCAGTTGGGGCAGGGGGTCGCAACAGCCCCAGCATTTT CASSWGRGSQQPQHF
- - 13 TRBJ1-2 TRBV27 TGTGCCAGCAGTTTATCGCGTAATCGGGGGTACACCTTC CASSLSRNRGYTF
- - 15 TRBJ1-4 TRBV2 TGTGCCAGCAACTACAGGTTCACAACTAATGAAAAACTGTTTTTT CASNYRFTTNEKLFF
- TRBD2 16 TRBJ2-2 TRBV7-3 TGTGCCAGCAGCAAGCGCGGGGGGCGAACAATCGGGGAGCTGTTTTTT CASSKRGGRTIGELFF
- - 17 TRBJ1-3 TRBV2 TGTGCCAGCAGTGAACAGGGCAGACCACACTCTGGAAACACCATATATTTT CASSEQGRPHSGNTIYF
- - 14 TRBJ2-6 TRBV5-1 TGCGCCAGCAGCAAGGAGGTGGGGGCCAACGTCCTGACTTTC CASSKEVGANVLTF
once TRBD1 13 TRBJ1-2 TRBV19 TGTGCCAGTAGTATGGGGACAGGGAATGGCTACACCTTC CASSMGTGNGYTF
- TRBD2 15 TRBJ2-7 TRBV3-1/TRBV3-2 TGTGCCAGCAGCCTCTCCGGGACTAGCGGGGGGGAGCAGTACTTC CASSLSGTSGGEQYF
- TRBD1 14 TRBJ2-1 TRBV5-4 TGTGCCAGCAGCGTCGGGACAGGGAGGAATGAGCAGTTCTTC CASSVGTGRNEQFF
- - 14 TRBJ2-7 TRBV28 TGTGCCAGCAGTTTAGCGGGGCGCTCCTACGAGCAGTACTTC CASSLAGRSYEQYF
- TRBD2 15 TRBJ2-1 TRBV7-2 TGTGCCAGCATCCAGCGGGGGGGCCGTTACAATGAGCAGTTCTTC CASIQRGGRYNEQFF
once TRBD2 16 TRBJ2-5 TRBV6-1 TGTGCCAGCAGTGGCCCGAGACTAGCCGGCCAAGAGACCCAGTACTTC CASSGPRLAGQETQYF
- TRBD2 20 TRBJ2-2 TRBV6-2/TRBV6-3 TGTGCCAGCAGCCCCCCTCCGGGACTAGCGGGGGGGCAGAACACCGGGGAGCTGTTTTTT CASSPPPGLAGGQNTGELFF
- TRBD1 14 TRBJ2-7 TRBV10-3 TGTGCCATCAGTCGGGACAGGGAGGGCTACGAGCAGTACTTC CAISRDREGYEQYF
- - 17 TRBJ1-4 TRBV19 TGTGCCAGTAGTACCGCTCAGAGGGGGGGACTCAATGAAAAACTGTTTTTT CASSTAQRGGLNEKLFF
- - 11 TRBJ2-3 TRBV7-9 TGTGCCAGCAGCTTGCAGGATACGCAGTATTTT CASSLQDTQYF
- TRBD2 14 TRBJ2-3 TRBV30 TGTGCCTGGAGAGAAGGACTAGCCCTGGATACGCAGTATTTT CAWREGLALDTQYF
- TRBD1 16 TRBJ1-6 TRBV28 TGTGCCAGCAGTTCCCAACAGGGGGCAGGGAGTTCACCCCTCCACTTT CASSSQQGAGSSPLHF
- - 13 TRBJ2-3 TRBV12-3/TRBV12-4 TGTGCCAGCAGCTCTGACAACACAGATACGCAGTATTTT CASSSDNTDTQYF
- - 12 TRBJ2-7 TRBV18 TGTGCCAGCTCACCAGAGTCGTACGAGCAGTACTTC CASSPESYEQYF
- TRBD1 18 TRBJ2-7 TRBV28 TGTGCCAGCAGTTTTCCCGTAAGACAGGGATCCGATTCGAACGAGCAGTACTTC CASSFPVRQGSDSNEQYF
- - 15 TRBJ2-7 TRBV18 TGTGCCAGCTCACCACAGCCTGACAGGACCTACGAGCAGTACTTC CASSPQPDRTYEQYF
- TRBD2 16 TRBJ2-1 TRBV19 TGTGCCAGTAGTATCATAGCGGGGGGGGTCTACAATGAGCAGTTCTTC CASSIIAGGVYNEQFF
- TRBD1 17 TRBJ1-2 TRBV4-3 TGCGCCAGCAGCCAAGATATGTTGGGGACAGGGGATGATGGCTACACCTTC CASSQDMLGTGDDGYTF
- TRBD1 17 TRBJ1-2 TRBV30 TGTGCCTGGAGTGTATATCCCGGACAGGGGGAAAACTATGGCTACACCTTC CAWSVYPGQGENYGYTF
- - 15 TRBJ1-1 TRBV25-1 TGTGCCAGCAGTGATTTTCGGGGGATGAACACTGAAGCTTTCTTT CASSDFRGMNTEAFF
- TRBD2 16 TRBJ2-3 TRBV7-6 TGTGCCAGCAGCCCCGAAGCGGGGGGGCCTCGGGATACGCAGTATTTT CASSPEAGGPRDTQYF
- TRBD2 17 TRBJ2-1 TRBV9 TGTGCCAGCAGCCCCCGGACTAGCGTATTAACCTACAATGAGCAGTTCTTC CASSPRTSVLTYNEQFF
few - 13 TRBJ1-5 TRBV7-2 TGTGCCAGCAGCTTAGCGTTCAGGGAGCCCCAGCATTTT CASSLAFREPQHF
- TRBD2 14 TRBJ2-7 TRBV3-1/TRBV3-2 TGTGCCAGCAGACCACTAGCGGGATCCTACGAGCAGTACTTC CASRPLAGSYEQYF
- - 13 TRBJ2-7 TRBV6-5 TGTGCCAGCACAGGGCCCCTCGGCAGCGAGCAGTACTTC CASTGPLGSEQYF
- - 13 TRBJ1-1 TRBV13 TGTGCCAGCAGCTTAGGCAGGGTGGCTGAAGCTTTCTTT CASSLGRVAEAFF
- TRBD2 16 TRBJ2-3 TRBV10-3 TGTGCCATCAGTCGAGGGACTAGCGGGAGCACAGATACGCAGTATTTT CAISRGTSGSTDTQYF
- - 14 TRBJ2-3 TRBV7-9 TGTGCCAGCAGCTTATCGACTAGCACAGATACGCAGTATTTT CASSLSTSTDTQYF
- TRBD1 15 TRBJ1-5 TRBV9 TGTGCCAGCAGCCCACGGGACAGGGGTGTTCAGCCCCAGCATTTT CASSPRDRGVQPQHF
- - 13 TRBJ1-2 TRBV30 TGTGCCTGGAGTGTACGGGTGGACTATGGCTACACCTTC CAWSVRVDYGYTF
- - 15 TRBJ1-6 TRBV28 TGTGCCAGCAGGGGGCACGGGCGTAATTTTTCACCCCTCCACTTT CASRGHGRNFSPLHF
- TRBD2 15 TRBJ2-1 TRBV5-5 TGTGCCAGCAGCGGGAGACTAGCGTTCCACAATGAGCAGTTCTTC CASSGRLAFHNEQFF
- - 14 TRBJ2-3 TRBV28 TGTGCCAGCAGTTTATCAGTGGGCACAGATACGCAGTATTTT CASSLSVGTDTQYF
- TRBD2 18 TRBJ2-4 TRBV6-2/TRBV6-3 TGTGCCAGCAGTCAACTAGCGGGGGGCCTACTAGCCAAAAACATTCAGTACTTC CASSQLAGGLLAKNIQYF
- - 15 TRBJ2-2 TRBV5-1 TGCGCCAGCAGCCAGGTGGTCGCGAACACCGGGGAGCTGTTTTTT CASSQVVANTGELFF
- TRBD2 15 TRBJ2-2 TRBV6-5 TGTGCCAGCAGGGCCCAGCGGGGGAACACCGGGGAGCTGTTTTTT CASRAQRGNTGELFF
- - 15 TRBJ1-6 TRBV19 TGTGCCAGTAGTATAGGCCGGGGGGCCAATTCACCCCTCCACTTT CASSIGRGANSPLHF
- - 13 TRBJ2-5 TRBV27 TGTGCCAGCGCCAGGTGGGTTCAAGAGACCCAGTACTTC CASARWVQETQYF
- - 15 TRBJ2-1 TRBV5-1 TGCGCCAGCAGCTTGGCCCCGGCAGGGGAATGGGAGCAGTTCTTC CASSLAPAGEWEQFF
- - 17 TRBJ1-2 TRBV6-1 TGTGCCAGCAGTGACTGGAGAGGAGGGCCGGCTAACTATGGCTACACCTTC CASSDWRGGPANYGYTF